This T cell receptor (beta chain) was obtained from a study of T-cell memory formation after mild COVID-19. Study-level information: For the most part, TCR clusters were specific to one donor. Study conclusions and caveats: Clones that contracted from day 15 to 85 were balanced CD4/CD8, while later expanders leaned CD4+.

TCRdb reanalysed the 5' RACE reads using MiXCR and keeps one entry per CDR3 protein. The table records roughly 200,000 distinct CDR3 sequences, more than 8% of them present only once. V lost 3 bases and J 2 bases, leaving 10 bases between the germline ends. The CDR3 consists of 14 residues. Germline V gene lookup returns CDR1 SEHNR and CDR2 FQNEAQ (reference sequence). This clonotype occurred many times. The antigen is unknown. Sequenced material: PBMCs or a T cell subset sorted from them (not recorded which). This chain connects TRBV7-9 to TRBJ1-1; D remains unclear. This TCR derives from a man aged 18 to 29 who had mild COVID-19 (a few samples of this study predate the infection). Cell type and time point are not known. CDR3 DNA: TGTGCCAGCAGCTTTGGGCCGGGCAACACTGAAGCTTTCTTT. Its translation: CASSFGPGNTEAFF.